This TCR beta chain was retrieved from a study of blood T cells in healthy people across ages. Findings of the study overall: Strong correlation existed between TCR beta diversity and naive T cell percentage.

To note about this clonotype: Its antigen is undetermined.

In each sample, at least 6 million PBMCs were isolated. The germline CDR1 and CDR2 sequences are PRHDT and FYEKMQ (reference sequence). The CDR3 runs 13 residues. Trimming shortened V by 1 base and J by 8 bases, and 9 bases separated the two germline ends. A sample-barcoded 5' primer and a J-beta primer mix were used in a second PCR of about 7 to 11 cycles. TCRdb reprocessed the 5' RACE reads via MiXCR and lists one record per CDR3 protein. The sample gives 700,000 or so distinct CDR3 sequences, about 24% of which show up once; around 22% is in the top ten. Material for sequencing was blood. This receptor was identified in a man in his 70s in good health. The rearrangement uses TRBV13 and TRBJ2-1; perhaps TRBD2 as D (6 bases). In nucleotides, the CDR3 is TGTGCCAGCAGCTTAGACTCTAGCGATGAGCAGTTCTTC. Translation: CASSLDSSDEQFF.